The 23 T cell receptor beta chains given below trace back to one sample, sequenced in a study of cytomegalovirus exposure and HLA in healthy donors. The primer mix had 60 Vbeta and 13 Jbeta primers. Only in-frame clones appear in the TCRdb table, and some are missing; sequencing was by immunoSEQ multiplex PCR. The sample has 150,000 to 200,000 clones; around two thirds are singletons. The specimen was PBMCs. All receptors derive from a young man in good health and CMV-seropositive.

The rearrangement links TRBV30 to TRBJ1-2, with D unresolved. Trimming shortened V by 2 bases and J by 4 bases, and 11 bases separated the two germline ends. The CDR3 covers 13 residues. Germline values: CDR1 GTSNPN, CDR2 SVGIG (reference sequence). This chain's CDR3 is CAWSSQISYGYTF. CDR3 DNA sequence: TGTGCCTGGAGTTCCCAGATTTCCTATGGCTACACCTTC.

This chain uses TRBV5-1 with TRBJ2-7; TRBD1 is a possible D gene (5 bases). V lost 3 bases, J lost 6 bases, and 19 bases lay in between. Looked up from germline, CDR1 is SGHRS and CDR2 is YFSETQ. The CDR3 extends over 15 amino acids. The CDR3 DNA sequence: TGCGCCAGCAGCTACGAGCAGGGATTGGGCGGCGAGCAGTACTTC. Encoded protein: CASSYEQGLGGEQYF. Full variable domain (rest looked up from reference TRBV5-1 and TRBJ2-7): KAGVTQTPRYLIKTRGQQVTLSCSPISGHRSVSWYQQTPGQGLQFLFEYFSETQRNKGNFPGRFSGRQFSNSRSEMNVSTLELGDSALYLCASSYEQGLGGEQYFGPGTRLTVT.

This chain connects TRBV18 to TRBJ1-4; 9 nucleotides line up with TRBD1. V lost 4 bases to trimming and J lost 5 bases; unmatched junction nucleotides: 5. The germline V gene encodes CDR1 KGHSH and CDR2 LQKENI. This CDR3 region has 15 residues. CDR3 sequence (DNA): TGTGCCAGCTCACGACAGGGGGAGCCCAATGAAAAACTGTTTTTT. Protein product: CASSRQGEPNEKLFF.

This chain links TRBV6-5 with TRBJ1-6, with D uncertain. The CDR3 loop spans 14 amino acids. Germline CDR1 is MNHEY and CDR2 is SVGAGI. Trimming pared 7 bases from V and 0 bases from J, leaving 7 bases between. CDR3 amino acids: CASKTSSYNSPLHF. The CDR3 coding sequence is TGTGCCAGCAAGACTAGCTCCTATAATTCACCCCTCCACTTT.

The gene calls are TRBV13 and TRBJ1-2; D is possibly TRBD1 (5 bases). This CDR3 region has 14 residues. V was clipped by 2 bases and J by 8 bases, with 15 bases between them. CDR1 is PRHDT, CDR2 FYEKMQ, per germline (reference sequence). In DNA form, the CDR3 reads TGTGCCAGCAGCTTACATCGCGGGGCTGAGGGCTACACCTTC. It encodes CASSLHRGAEGYTF.

The chain recombines TRBV10-2 with TRBJ2-1; 8 bases map to TRBD1. The CDR3 extends over 14 amino acids. CDR1 WSHSY and CDR2 SAAADI come from the germline V gene. V dropped 6 bases and J dropped 8; count of bases not matched to a gene: 9. The CDR3 nucleotides are TGCGCCAGCAGACCCACAGGGGGTTACGATGAGCAGTTCTTC. Amino acid sequence: CASRPTGGYDEQFF.

V gene TRBV4-1 combines with J gene TRBJ2-7; maybe TRBD1 (6 bases). Looked up from germline, CDR1 is MGHRA and CDR2 is YSYEKL. There are 15 residues in the CDR3. Trimming removed 3 bases from V and 3 bases from J, with 15 bases in between. The CDR3 DNA sequence: TGCGCCAGCAGCCAGGCTGGGGGCCGGAACTACGAGCAGTACTTC. Translated, it gives CASSQAGGRNYEQYF.

This sequence joins TRBV5-1 and TRBJ2-1, with 10 bases identical to TRBD1. This CDR3 is 15 amino acids long. Germline trimming cut 4 bases from V and 6 bases from J; bases unmatched to any gene: 7. In germline, CDR1 is SGHRS, CDR2 YFSETQ. The CDR3 reads CASSPGTGAFNEQFF. The CDR3 region has the DNA TGCGCCAGCAGCCCCGGGACAGGGGCATTCAATGAGCAGTTCTTC.

This clone appeared a single time. V gene TRBV4-1 combines with J gene TRBJ1-1; TRBD1 aligns across 11 bases. With V trimmed by 4 bases and J by 5 bases, 15 bases remained unmatched. Germline loops: CDR1 MGHRA, CDR2 YSYEKL. CDR3 length: 18 amino acids. This chain's CDR3 is CASSLTPGQGGLSTEAFF. CDR3 in DNA: TGCGCCAGCAGCCTGACTCCGGGACAGGGGGGATTGAGTACTGAAGCTTTCTTT.

The V call is TRBV13, the J call TRBJ2-4; D is unclear. The ends were cut back, 4 bases at V and 1 base at J, with 8 bases in the middle. CDR1 is PRHDT, CDR2 FYEKMQ, per germline (reference sequence). The CDR3 contains 14 residues. DNA of the CDR3: TGTGCCAGCAGCTCAGGAAGCGCCAAAAACATTCAGTACTTC. Its protein product is CASSSGSAKNIQYF. The whole variable domain, filled in from reference TRBV13 and TRBJ2-4, reads AAGVIQSPRHLIKEKRETATLKCYPIPRHDTVYWYQQGPGQDPQFLISFYEKMQSDKGSIPDRFSAQQFSDYHSELNMSSLELGDSALYFCASSSGSAKNIQYFGAGTRLSVL.

The sample holds a few counts of this clone. This chain uses TRBV2 with TRBJ1-2; D possibly corresponds to TRBD1 (5 bases). Germline V lookup: CDR1 SNHLY, CDR2 FYNNEI. The CDR3 consists of 14 residues. V shed 2 bases and J shed 4 bases, with 11 bases lying between them. CDR3: CASSETGVSYGYTF. The CDR3, as DNA: TGTGCCAGCAGTGAAACGGGGGTAAGCTATGGCTACACCTTC.

This clone occurred a few times. The rearrangement joins TRBV27 to TRBJ2-3; 15 nucleotides align to TRBD2. V lost 2 bases, J lost 6 bases, and 6 bases stayed unmatched. The CDR3 sequence is 17 residues long. Germline V gives CDR1 MNHEY, CDR2 SMNVEV (reference sequence). In DNA, the CDR3 is TGTGCCAGCAGTTTACCCGGGACTAGCGGGGGGCTGGATACGCAGTATTTT. It codes for CASSLPGTSGGLDTQYF.

In DNA form, the CDR3 reads TGTGCCAGCAGTTTAGGCCGAGGGACAGGGAGAACAGATACGCAGTATTTT. Encoded protein: CASSLGRGTGRTDTQYF. This rearrangement joins TRBV27 to TRBJ2-3; 9 bases fit TRBD1. The CDR3 has 17 amino acids. The V and J ends lost 2 bases and 3 bases, in that order; junction bases with no gene match: 9. Germline V lookup: CDR1 MNHEY, CDR2 SMNVEV (reference sequence).

The chain employs TRBV6-6 and TRBJ2-7; 7 bases agree with TRBD2. The CDR3 is 16 residues long. CDR1 is MNHNY, CDR2 SVGAGI, per germline (reference sequence). Germline trimming cut 2 bases from V and 3 bases from J; bases unmatched to any gene: 10. The CDR3 region has the DNA TGTGCCAGCAGTTACCTCGGGTACCCGGGGGGCTACGAGCAGTACTTC. This gives the protein CASSYLGYPGGYEQYF.

The chain employs TRBV5-4 and TRBJ2-3; the D gene is possibly TRBD1 (7 bases). Trimming shortened V by 0 bases and J by 5 bases, and 13 bases separated the two germline ends. In germline, CDR1 is SGHNT, CDR2 YYREEE (reference sequence). This CDR3 is 15 amino acids long. The CDR3 is CASSLETGRRDTQYF. The CDR3 bases are TGTGCCAGCAGCTTGGAGACAGGGAGGCGAGATACGCAGTATTTT.

The V and J genes are TRBV6-6 and TRBJ2-5; no definite D call. V lost 5 bases and J 0 bases, leaving 13 bases between the germline ends. There are 15 residues in the CDR3. In germline, CDR1 is MNHNY, CDR2 SVGAGI (reference sequence). The DNA of the CDR3 is TGTGCCAGCAGTCCCCGTGCAGGAAACCAAGAGACCCAGTACTTC. Residues: CASSPRAGNQETQYF.

V usage is TRBV5-8 and J usage is TRBJ2-5; TRBD2 might be the D (6 bases). This CDR3 is built from 13 residues. CDR1 and CDR2 from the germline V gene are SGHTS and YDEGEE. Between the trimmed V and J ends, which lost 4 bases and 6 bases, there was a span of 13 bases. For the CDR3, the DNA is TGTGCCAGCAGCCTTGAGGGCGGGAAGACCCAGTACTTC. Amino acids: CASSLEGGKTQYF.

The chain joins TRBV30 to TRBJ1-1; D remains ambiguous. V shed 1 base and J shed 1 base, with 7 bases lying between them. This CDR3 has 13 amino acids. The germline V gene encodes CDR1 GTSNPN and CDR2 SVGIG (reference sequence). In DNA, the CDR3 is TGTGCCTGGAGTGAACACACGAACACTGAAGCTTTCTTT. Residues: CAWSEHTNTEAFF.

This clone occurred a few times. The genes are TRBV4-1 and TRBJ2-2; 7 bases agree with TRBD2. The CDR3 totals 15 residues. V dropped 3 bases and J dropped 6; count of bases not matched to a gene: 7. Germline V gene sequence: CDR1 MGHRA, CDR2 YSYEKL. The CDR3: CASSQHSTSAGELFF. CDR3 in DNA: TGCGCCAGCAGCCAGCACTCTACTAGCGCCGGGGAGCTGTTTTTT.

There are a few counts of this clone. This chain connects TRBV7-9 to TRBJ2-5; tentative D call: TRBD2 (5 bases). Trimming cost V 3 bases and J 12 bases, with 17 bases left between them. From germline, CDR1 is SEHNR and CDR2 FQNEAQ (reference sequence). CDR3 length: 13 amino acids. As DNA, the CDR3 is TGTGCCAGCAGCTTGGGGAGCGGAGCCGGAAAGTACTTC. It is translated as CASSLGSGAGKYF. The full variable domain, its missing parts supplied by reference TRBV7-9 and TRBJ2-5, is DTGVSQNPRHKITKRGQNVTFRCDPISEHNRLYWYRQTLGQGPEFLTYFQNEAQLEKSRLLSDRFSAERPKGSFSTLEIQRTEQGDSAMYLCASSLGSGAGKYFGPGTRLLVL.

This clone was picked up a small number of times. Sequence at one end of the junction differs from germline and may be a read error. The CDR3 DNA sequence: TGTGCTAGCAGTCCAAACCAGGGATCCGGTGAAAAACTGTTTTTT. Residues: CASSPNQGSGEKLFF. The V call is TRBV7-7, the J call TRBJ1-4; tentatively, D is TRBD1 (5 bases). The CDR3 contains 15 residues. Germline CDR1 and CDR2: SSHAT and FNYEAQ (reference sequence).

The genes are TRBV6-5 and TRBJ2-1; no clear D gene. CDR3 length: 11 residues. V dropped 2 bases and J dropped 7 bases, with 3 bases sitting between them. CDR1 and CDR2 from the germline V gene are MNHEY and SVGAGI. This chain's CDR3 is CASSYPNEQFF. DNA for the CDR3: TGTGCCAGCAGTTACCCGAATGAGCAGTTCTTC.

The chain links TRBV6-1 to TRBJ1-5; D unclear. Trimming left V 1 base short and J 2 bases short, with 6 bases between. The CDR3 length is 14 residues. Germline V gene sequence: CDR1 MNHNS, CDR2 SASEGT. The CDR3 loop reads CASSEGSGNQPQHF. The CDR3 coding sequence is TGTGCCAGCAGTGAAGGCAGCGGCAATCAGCCCCAGCATTTT.